Each of the 9 T cell receptor beta chains below was sequenced from the same sample in a study of cytomegalovirus exposure and HLA in healthy donors. Assay: immunoSEQ multiplex PCR; the TCRdb copy retains only in-frame clones and omits some. The table records some 110,000 clones, roughly 93% of them present only once. Sequencing input: PBMCs. The origin of the receptors is a woman aged 18 to 35 in good health and CMV-seronegative.

V gene TRBV27 combines with J gene TRBJ2-7; 11 nucleotides agree with TRBD2. V dropped 6 bases and J dropped 6; count of bases not matched to a gene: 10. CDR1 and CDR2 from the germline V gene are MNHEY and SMNVEV (reference sequence). This CDR3 comprises 15 residues. CDR3 sequence reads: CASSPLSGGAPEQYF. The CDR3 region has the DNA TGTGCCAGCAGCCCCCTTAGCGGGGGGGCGCCCGAGCAGTACTTC.

The chain recombines TRBV27 with TRBJ1-1, with 9 bases aligning to TRBD1. V gave up 6 bases and J gave up 0 bases; unmatched junction bases: 5. The CDR3 extends over 15 amino acids. Germline CDR1 and CDR2: MNHEY and SMNVEV (reference sequence). The CDR3 spells CASRGQGLMNTEAFF. CDR3 nucleotides: TGTGCCAGCAGGGGACAGGGTCTTATGAACACTGAAGCTTTCTTT.

The chain is built from TRBV12-5 and TRBJ1-2; D unresolved. The ends were cut back, 1 base at V and 1 base at J, with 7 bases in the middle. This CDR3 has 14 amino acids. The V gene's germline CDR1 is LGHNT and CDR2 FRNRAP. CDR3: CASGLGQVNYGYTF. The CDR3 DNA is TGTGCTAGTGGTTTGGGTCAGGTTAACTATGGCTACACCTTC. Full variable domain (remainder filled in from reference TRBV12-5 and TRBJ1-2): DARVTQTPRHKVTEMGQEVTMRCQPILGHNTVFWYRQTMMQGLELLAYFRNRAPLDDSGMPKDRFSAEMPDATLATLKIQPSEPRDSAVYFCASGLGQVNYGYTFGSGTRLTVV.

V is TRBV28 and J is TRBJ1-2, with no clear D. The V gene lost 6 bases and the J gene lost 4 bases, with 15 bases spanning the gap. The CDR3 extends over 14 amino acids. Germline CDR1 is MDHEN and CDR2 is SYDVKM. CDR3 DNA: TGTGCCAGCAGCTCGAGCCGAAATGGCTATGGCTACACCTTC. This codes for CASSSSRNGYGYTF.

V is TRBV30 and J is TRBJ1-4, with 10 bases aligning to TRBD1. Germline-derived CDR1 and CDR2 are GTSNPN and SVGIG (reference sequence). The CDR3 sequence is 14 residues long. Unmatched junction bases numbered 7, after V lost 4 bases and J lost 8 bases. CDR3 loop: CAWTSGTGEEKLFF. In DNA, the CDR3 is TGTGCCTGGACCTCCGGGACAGGGGAAGAAAAACTGTTTTTT. Combining the CDR3 with reference TRBV30 and TRBJ1-4 gives the whole variable domain SQTIHQWPATLVQPVGSPLSLECTVEGTSNPNLYWYRQAAGRGLQLLFYSVGIGQISSEVPQNLSASRPQDRQFILSSKKLLLSDSGFYLCAWTSGTGEEKLFFGSGTQLSVL.

The V call is TRBV25-1, the J call TRBJ1-2; D gene unclear. The length of the CDR3 is 15 residues. Germline CDR1 is MGHDK and CDR2 is SYGVNS. Trimming shortened V by 1 base and J by 0 bases, and 9 bases separated the two germline ends. The CDR3 protein is CASSESGRANYGYTF. As DNA, the CDR3 is TGTGCCAGCAGTGAATCGGGTAGAGCTAACTATGGCTACACCTTC.

This chain connects TRBV9 to TRBJ2-7; D is ambiguous. The CDR3 has 14 amino acids. Trimming shortened V by 0 bases and J by 1 base, and 8 bases separated the two germline ends. The germline V gene has CDR1 SGDLS and CDR2 YYNGEE. As DNA, the CDR3 is TGTGCCAGCAGCGTAGCGGGTGAGTCCTACGAGCAGTACTTC. Translation: CASSVAGESYEQYF. The full variable domain, completed using reference TRBV9 and TRBJ2-7, is DSGVTQTPKHLITATGQRVTLRCSPRSGDLSVYWYQQSLDQGLQFLIQYYNGEERAKGNILERFSAQQFPDLHSELNLSSLELGDSALYFCASSVAGESYEQYFGPGTRLTVT.

The J gene is TRBJ2-5, the V gene TRBV5-6, with D hard to call. Looked up from germline, CDR1 is SGHDT and CDR2 is YYEEEE. The V and J ends lost 2 bases and 0 bases respectively, with 5 bases between them. The CDR3 loop spans 13 amino acids. This CDR3 reads CASSFAYQETQYF. The CDR3 DNA sequence: TGTGCCAGCAGCTTCGCGTACCAAGAGACCCAGTACTTC. The whole variable domain, remainder taken from reference TRBV5-6 and TRBJ2-5, is DAGVTQSPTHLIKTRGQQVTLRCSPKSGHDTVSWYQQALGQGPQFIFQYYEEEERQRGNFPDRFSGHQFPNYSSELNVNALLLGDSALYLCASSFAYQETQYFGPGTRLLVL.

J is TRBJ2-7 and V is TRBV5-1; 14 bases map to TRBD2. CDR3 length equals 15 residues. From germline, CDR1 is SGHRS and CDR2 YFSETQ. With 2 bases clipped from V and 5 bases from J, the junction kept 3 bases outside the gene matches. The chain's CDR3 is CASSLRLAGGHEQYF. CDR3 nucleotide sequence: TGCGCCAGCAGCTTACGACTAGCGGGAGGGCACGAGCAGTACTTC. Looking up the rest from reference TRBV5-1 and TRBJ2-7 gives the full variable domain: KAGVTQTPRYLIKTRGQQVTLSCSPISGHRSVSWYQQTPGQGLQFLFEYFSETQRNKGNFPGRFSGRQFSNSRSEMNVSTLELGDSALYLCASSLRLAGGHEQYFGPGTRLTVT.